This entry lists 26 T cell receptor beta chains sequenced from one sample in a study of shared clonotypes between healthy human individuals. TCRdb keeps only in-frame clones here, not all; method: immunoSEQ multiplex PCR. Among 450,000 or so clones listed, 60% to 80% were seen once. The sample consisted of PBMCs. All receptors come from a middle-aged woman in good health. Some clones in this sample may be carry-over from other donors' samples.

The CDR3 DNA reads as TGTGCCAGCAGCCAACTGCCTACCTACGAGCAGTACTTC. It specifies CASSQLPTYEQYF. This sequence joins TRBV4-2 and TRBJ2-7, with D hard to call. The CDR3 runs to 13 residues. V lost 2 bases and J lost 2, with 7 bases in between. Germline V gene data show CDR1 as LGHNA and CDR2 as YNFKEQ.

The rearrangement uses TRBV4-2 and TRBJ2-7; no definite D call. The CDR3 has 14 residues. V lost 0 bases and J 5 bases, leaving 11 bases between the germline ends. Germline V CDR1 and CDR2: LGHNA, YNFKEQ. The CDR3 region has the DNA TGTGCCAGCAGCCAAGACTTATTAAGCAACGAGCAGTACTTC. Translated, it gives CASSQDLLSNEQYF.

Concerning this clone: A far larger clone differs by one base, so this is likely a read error. Other DNA sequences in this specimen translate into the identical CDR3. This chain uses TRBV6-4 with TRBJ1-1; tentative D call: TRBD1 (5 bases). Germline CDR1 and CDR2: MRHNA and SNTAGT. This CDR3 spans 13 amino acids. The CDR3 sequence: CASSVRQGAEAFF. CDR3 nucleotide sequence: TGCGCCAGCAGTGTACGCCAGGGAGCTGAAGCTTTCTTT.

The CDR3 DNA reads TGTGCCAGTAGTCCCTCGGGCAGAATCGAGCAGTACTTC. It specifies CASSPSGRIEQYF. The chain uses TRBV19 and TRBJ2-7, with D unresolved. This CDR3 is built from 13 residues. The ends were cut back, 5 bases at V and 6 bases at J, with 14 bases in the middle. Germline-derived CDR1 and CDR2 are LNHDA and SQIVND (reference sequence). Looking up the rest from reference TRBV19 and TRBJ2-7 gives the full variable domain: DGGITQSPKYLFRKEGQNVTLSCEQNLNHDAMYWYRQDPGQGLRLIYYSQIVNDFQKGDIAEGYSVSREKKESFPLTVTSAQKNPTAFYLCASSPSGRIEQYFGPGTRLTVT.

This clone appeared a few times. The chain uses TRBV28 and TRBJ1-4; 8 bases fit TRBD1. The CDR3 is 17 residues long. Per the germline V gene, CDR1 is MDHEN and CDR2 is SYDVKM. Trimming removed 4 bases from V and 4 bases from J; junction bases left unmatched: 11. The CDR3 sequence: CASSSSGTGPINEKLFF. In DNA form, the CDR3 reads TGTGCCAGCAGTTCCTCCGGGACAGGACCTATTAATGAAAAACTGTTTTTT.

V gene TRBV9 combines with J gene TRBJ1-5, with 12 bases lining up with TRBD1. Per germline, CDR1 SGDLS and CDR2 YYNGEE. The length of the CDR3 is 14 residues. The V gene end was trimmed by 2 bases and the J gene end by 12 bases; junction bases not matched to a gene: 6. CDR3 nucleotide sequence: TGTGCCAGCAGCGTCCGGGACAGGGGGCGTAGCCAGCATTTT. Translating gives CASSVRDRGRSQHF.

The chain uses TRBV9 and TRBJ2-1, with TRBD2 identical over 11 bases. The CDR3 consists of 15 residues. J was trimmed by 6 bases and V by 1 base; bases with no gene match: 3. Per the germline V gene, CDR1 is SGDLS and CDR2 is YYNGEE. CDR3 sequence (DNA): TGTGCCAGCAGCGTAACTAGCGGGAGTGGCAATGAGCAGTTCTTC. Its protein is CASSVTSGSGNEQFF.

The rearrangement uses TRBV19 and TRBJ1-5; TRBD1 aligns across 7 bases. From germline, CDR1 is LNHDA and CDR2 SQIVND (reference sequence). The CDR3 is made up of 14 amino acids. The ends lost 5 bases at V and 4 bases at J; junction bases unmatched: 5. The CDR3 region is CASSFGTDNQPQHF. The CDR3 DNA reads TGTGCCAGTAGTTTTGGGACAGATAATCAGCCCCAGCATTTT. Complete variable domain (other parts from reference TRBV19 and TRBJ1-5): DGGITQSPKYLFRKEGQNVTLSCEQNLNHDAMYWYRQDPGQGLRLIYYSQIVNDFQKGDIAEGYSVSREKKESFPLTVTSAQKNPTAFYLCASSFGTDNQPQHFGDGTRLSIL.

The chain employs TRBV30 and TRBJ1-4; the D gene is possibly TRBD1 (5 bases). With 0 bases removed from V and 4 bases from J, the gap between germline ends came to 12 bases. Germline V gene lookup returns CDR1 GTSNPN and CDR2 SVGIG (reference sequence). The CDR3 runs 15 residues. CDR3 amino acids: CAWSVKGQYNEKLFF. DNA of the CDR3: TGTGCCTGGAGTGTAAAGGGGCAGTATAATGAAAAACTGTTTTTT.

A remark on this clone: One end of the junction does not line up with germline, which may come from a read error. At the DNA level, this CDR3 is encoded by other sequences in the same sample as well. The gene calls are TRBV6-1 and TRBJ2-2; a weak D match, TRBD1 (6 bases). The CDR3 consists of 16 residues. Germline loops: CDR1 MNHNS, CDR2 SASEGT. The CDR3 sequence: CASSGRTAINTGELFF. CDR3 DNA: TGTGCCAGCAGTGGAAGGACAGCGATAAACACCGGGGAGCTGTTTTTC.

This chain uses TRBV5-4 with TRBJ2-7, with a tentative D call TRBD2 (5 bases). V shed 4 bases and J shed 1 base, with 15 bases lying between them. Germline V lookup: CDR1 SGHNT, CDR2 YYREEE (reference sequence). The CDR3 is 15 amino acids. CDR3 amino acids: CASSPDGGRSYEQYF. In DNA form, the CDR3 reads TGTGCCAGCAGCCCGGACGGAGGCAGGTCCTACGAGCAGTACTTC.

As regards this clone: A single base is all that separates this from a far larger clone, so a read error is likely. This chain links TRBV5-6 with TRBJ1-2, with TRBD1 identical over 7 bases. This CDR3 has 15 amino acids. Germline V gene data show CDR1 as SGHDT and CDR2 as YYEEEE. Here the CDR3 reads CGSSVRGQTNYGYTF. The CDR3 DNA sequence: TGTGGCAGCAGCGTCCGGGGACAGACTAACTATGGCTACACCTTC.

In the case of this clone: It is likely a read error: a sequence one base away is far more abundant. V usage is TRBV5-8 and J usage is TRBJ2-5; 8 bases map to TRBD1. This CDR3 has 14 residues. CDR1 is SGHTS, CDR2 YDEGEE, per germline. Trimming took 4 bases from V and 1 from J; bases not matched to a gene: 3. CDR3 sequence: CASSQGQVQETQYF. CDR3 DNA: TGTGCCAGCAGCCAGGGACAGGTCCAAGAGACCCAGTACTTC. The variable domain in full, with the rest retrieved from reference TRBV5-8 and TRBJ2-5, is EAGVTQSPTHLIKTRGQQATLRCSPISGHTSVYWYQQALGLGLQFLLWYDEGEERNRGNFPPRFSGRQFPNYSSELNVNALELEDSALYLCASSQGQVQETQYFGPGTRLLVL.

This sequence joins TRBV6-1 and TRBJ2-7; 8 bases are shared with TRBD1. The length of the CDR3 is 12 residues. V lost 7 bases to trimming and J lost 5 bases; unmatched junction nucleotides: 4. The germline gives CDR1 MNHNS, CDR2 SASEGT. Written as DNA, the CDR3 is TGTGCCAGCACAGCAGGGGGCCACGAGCAGTACTTC. This sequence encodes CASTAGGHEQYF.

This chain uses TRBV11-2 with TRBJ2-5; D not resolved. Per germline, CDR1 SGHAT and CDR2 FQNNGV. Trimming stripped 0 bases from V and 4 bases from J, with 9 bases between. The CDR3 loop spans 14 amino acids. The CDR3 DNA is TGTGCCAGCAGCTTAGATAGATTAGTAGAGACCCAGTACTTC. This encodes CASSLDRLVETQYF.

CDR3 sequence (DNA): TGTGCCAGCAGCCCCCGGGACAGGGGGCGCGGGGACATTCAGTACTTC. The encoded protein is CASSPRDRGRGDIQYF. The chain joins TRBV7-2 to TRBJ2-4; 12 bases align to TRBD1. The germline CDR1 and CDR2 sequences are SGHTA and FQGNSA. The CDR3 extends over 16 amino acids. The V and J ends lost 5 bases and 8 bases, in that order; junction bases with no gene match: 10. The full variable domain, its missing parts supplied by reference TRBV7-2 and TRBJ2-4, is GAGVSQSPSNKVTEKGKDVELRCDPISGHTALYWYRQSLGQGLEFLIYFQGNSAPDKSGLPSDRFSAERTGGSVSTLTIQRTQQEDSAVYLCASSPRDRGRGDIQYFGAGTRLSVL.

In regard to this clone: A much larger clone sits a single nucleotide away, making a read error possible. The V call is TRBV5-6, the J call TRBJ2-5; tentative D call: TRBD2 (5 bases). In germline, CDR1 is SGHDT, CDR2 YYEEEE. CDR3 length: 13 amino acids. CDR3 amino acids: CVSSLGSGETQYF. The CDR3 region has the DNA TGTGTCAGCAGCTTGGGGAGTGGAGAGACCCAGTACTTC.

V is TRBV11-2 and J is TRBJ2-5, with TRBD1 identical over 7 bases. CDR1 and CDR2 from the germline V gene are SGHAT and FQNNGV. The trim removed 3 bases at V and 5 bases at J, leaving 6 bases unmatched. The CDR3 is 14 amino acids. CDR3 DNA sequence: TGTGCCAGCAGCTTGGGACAGCAAGGGGAGACCCAGTACTTC. Amino acids: CASSLGQQGETQYF.

Turning to this clone: A far larger clone is off by one base, so a read error is likely. The J gene is TRBJ1-3, the V gene TRBV2; 7 nucleotides line up with TRBD1. The V gene's germline CDR1 is SNHLY and CDR2 FYNNEI. The CDR3 totals 15 residues. CDR3 residues: CASSESTGYGNAIYF. The CDR3, as DNA: TGTGCCAGCAGTGAATCGACAGGGTACGGAAACGCCATATATTTT.

This clone occurred many times. The rearrangement links TRBV7-2 to TRBJ2-7; 7 nucleotides match TRBD2. Germline loops: CDR1 SGHTA, CDR2 FQGNSA. This CDR3 has 14 amino acids. V was clipped by 4 bases and J by 0 bases; unmatched bases: 3. The CDR3 reads CASSSGGGSYEQYF. The CDR3 coding sequence is TGTGCCAGCAGCTCAGGCGGGGGCTCCTACGAGCAGTACTTC.

The chain carries TRBV12-1 and TRBJ2-7; the table's D call of TRBD1 was not tested on the DNA. TRBV12-1 is classified as a pseudogene. The CDR3 totals 15 residues. CDR3 nucleotide sequence: TGTGCCAGCATCTTAACGGACAGGGGCCACTACGAGCAGTACTTC. Protein: CASILTDRGHYEQYF.

V usage is TRBV5-1 and J usage is TRBJ2-2, with D possibly matching TRBD1 (6 bases). Trimming removed 5 bases at V and 6 bases at J, with 17 bases between. Looked up from germline, CDR1 is SGHRS and CDR2 is YFSETQ. CDR3 length: 15 residues. The CDR3 sequence is CASRVQQGDSGELFF. CDR3 in DNA: TGCGCCAGCAGGGTTCAACAGGGTGATTCCGGGGAGCTGTTTTTT.

V gene TRBV29-1 combines with J gene TRBJ1-2; 10 bases line up with TRBD1. CDR1 SQVTM and CDR2 ANQGSEA come from the germline V gene. This CDR3 has 14 residues. The junction had 10 bases not matched to a gene; V was cut back by 6 bases and J by 6 bases. CDR3 loop: CSVDLGQGDHGYTF. The CDR3 DNA reads TGCAGCGTCGACTTAGGACAGGGGGACCATGGCTACACCTTC.

This clone was observed at least ten times. Other DNA sequences in the same sample also yield this CDR3. The gene calls are TRBV4-1 and TRBJ2-5, with a weak D call TRBD2 (5 bases). The V and J ends lost 0 bases and 4 bases respectively, with 9 bases between them. The CDR3 contains 14 residues. Germline V gene data show CDR1 as MGHRA and CDR2 as YSYEKL. CDR3 bases: TGCGCCAGCAGCCAAGATCTGGCGGGAGAGACCCAGTACTTC. Its translation: CASSQDLAGETQYF.

The gene calls are TRBV4-1 and TRBJ2-2; 9 bases align to TRBD1. The CDR3 runs 15 residues. CDR1 MGHRA and CDR2 YSYEKL come from the germline V gene. The junction had 2 bases not matched to a gene; V was cut back by 1 base and J by 5 bases. In DNA, the CDR3 is TGCGCCAGCAGCCAAGGACAGGGGGTGACCGGGGAGCTGTTTTTT. This encodes CASSQGQGVTGELFF.

The V gene is TRBV7-9, the J gene TRBJ1-2, with TRBD1 identical over 10 bases. V lost 5 bases, J lost 2 bases, and 8 bases stayed unmatched. Germline V lookup: CDR1 SEHNR, CDR2 FQNEAQ (reference sequence). This CDR3 region has 16 residues. The CDR3 bases are TGTGCCAGCAGCATTCTCCGGGACAGGGGCAACTATGGCTACACCTTC. It codes for CASSILRDRGNYGYTF.